This T cell receptor (beta chain) was retrieved from a study of T cells in Graves' hyperthyroidism and ophthalmopathy. Overall study findings and caveats: The blood repertoire included most of the expanded thyroid clonotypes above 0.001.

If no ophthalmopathy progression occurred within 18 months, Graves' hyperthyroidism was stable. Hyperthyroidism in the patients, aged 18 to 65, was newly diagnosed and under 2 months in duration. Clinical symptoms, serum thyroxine, TRAb, thyroid ultrasound and orbital computed tomography established diagnosis. V trimming: 2 bases; J trimming: 4 bases; junction bases outside the gene matches: 7. The CDR3 length is 15 residues. Germline CDR1 reads DFQATT; CDR2 reads SNEGSKA (reference sequence). TCR beta CDR3 sequences were amplified from RNA transcripts. An initial round of RT-PCR targeting the TCR CDR3 relied on the HTBI primer set. One entry per CDR3 protein, called by TCRdb with MiXCR from the multiplex PCR reads. This sample has a few hundred thousand distinct CDR3 sequences; 14% to 15% occur once, and the top ten carry approximately 29%. A remark on this clonotype: What it binds is unknown.

The sequenced material came from blood. J is TRBJ2-1 and V is TRBV20-1; 8 bases fit TRBD2. This receptor was identified in a woman in her twenties or thirties with Graves' hyperthyroidism. The CDR3 here is CSARTLAGEYNEQFF. The CDR3 DNA sequence: TGCAGTGCTAGAACCCTAGCGGGTGAATACAATGAGCAGTTCTTC.